The T cell receptor beta chain described here comes from a study of cytomegalovirus exposure and HLA in healthy donors. Notes on the study in general: HLA-A and HLA-B allele assignments for most subjects were reportedly predicted accurately using TCR beta sequences. An analysis was carried out later, and it reportedly showed fewer N-insertions in an Asian-associated ancestry cluster than the roughly 670-donor mean.

V lost 0 bases to trimming and J lost 7 bases, with 17 bases between them. Per germline, CDR1 SGDLS and CDR2 YYNGEE. This CDR3 spans 16 amino acids. This clone occurred a few times. The antigen is unknown. PCR involved 60 Vbeta and 13 Jbeta primers. The repertoire was sequenced with immunoSEQ multiplex PCR; TCRdb's copy has only in-frame clones and lacks some. Of around 150,000 clones in the sample, roughly 78% were seen once. At sampling all donors were nominally healthy, likely with unrecorded immune exposures. Sequencing used PBMCs. V is TRBV9 and J is TRBJ2-1; possibly TRBD2 for D (5 bases). The clonotype was recovered from a man aged 50-60 years in good health and CMV-seropositive. The CDR3 loop reads CASSVDTSRDRNEQFF. In nucleotides, the CDR3 is TGTGCCAGCAGCGTAGATACCTCTCGGGATCGGAATGAGCAGTTCTTC.